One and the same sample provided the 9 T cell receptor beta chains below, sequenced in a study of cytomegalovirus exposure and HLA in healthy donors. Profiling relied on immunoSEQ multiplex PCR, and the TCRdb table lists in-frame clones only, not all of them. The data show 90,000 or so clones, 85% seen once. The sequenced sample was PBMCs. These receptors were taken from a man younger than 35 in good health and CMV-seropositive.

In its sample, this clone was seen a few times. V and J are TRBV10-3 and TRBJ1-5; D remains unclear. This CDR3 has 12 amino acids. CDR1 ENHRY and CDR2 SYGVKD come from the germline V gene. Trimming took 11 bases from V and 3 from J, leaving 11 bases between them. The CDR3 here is CASGPNNQPQHF. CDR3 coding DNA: TGTGCCTCTGGGCCTAACAATCAGCCCCAGCATTTT.

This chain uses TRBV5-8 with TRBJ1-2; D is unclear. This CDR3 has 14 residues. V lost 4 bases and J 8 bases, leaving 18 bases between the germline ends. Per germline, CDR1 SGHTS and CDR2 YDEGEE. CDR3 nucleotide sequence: TGTGCCAGCAGCCCCCTTCGGGCTCCGGGGGGCTACACCTTC. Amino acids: CASSPLRAPGGYTF.

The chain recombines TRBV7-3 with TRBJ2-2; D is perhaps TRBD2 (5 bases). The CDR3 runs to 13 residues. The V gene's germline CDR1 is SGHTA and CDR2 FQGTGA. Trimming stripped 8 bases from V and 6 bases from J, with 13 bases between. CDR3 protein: CASADFSAGELFF. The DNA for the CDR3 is TGTGCCAGCGCGGACTTTTCAGCCGGGGAGCTGTTTTTT.

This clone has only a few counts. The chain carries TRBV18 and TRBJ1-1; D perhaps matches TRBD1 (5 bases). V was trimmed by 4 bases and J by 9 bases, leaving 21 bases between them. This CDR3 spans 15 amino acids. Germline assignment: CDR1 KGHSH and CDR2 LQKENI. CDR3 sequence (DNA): TGTGCCAGCTCACTACCGCAGGGCTCTGGAGACAAAGCTTTCTTT. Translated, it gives CASSLPQGSGDKAFF.

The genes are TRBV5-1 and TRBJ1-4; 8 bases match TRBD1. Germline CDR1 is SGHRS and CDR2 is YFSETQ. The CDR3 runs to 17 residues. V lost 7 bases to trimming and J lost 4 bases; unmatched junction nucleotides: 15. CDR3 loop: CASRLEDGTGFNEKLFF. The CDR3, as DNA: TGCGCCAGCCGTTTAGAAGACGGGACAGGTTTTAATGAAAAACTGTTTTTT.

This CDR3 reads CASNRDRGRADTQYF. CDR3 in DNA: TGTGCCAGCAACCGGGACAGGGGGCGTGCAGATACGCAGTATTTT. The V and J genes are TRBV6-1 and TRBJ2-3; 12 nucleotides align to TRBD1. J was trimmed by 4 bases and V by 7 bases; bases with no gene match: 6. This CDR3 region has 15 residues. The V gene's germline CDR1 is MNHNS and CDR2 SASEGT.

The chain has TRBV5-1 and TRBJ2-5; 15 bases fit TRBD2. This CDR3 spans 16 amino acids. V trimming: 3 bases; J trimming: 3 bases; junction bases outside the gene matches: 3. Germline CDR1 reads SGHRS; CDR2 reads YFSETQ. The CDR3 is CASSSGLAGGEETQYF. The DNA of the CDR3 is TGCGCCAGCAGCTCCGGACTAGCGGGAGGGGAAGAGACCCAGTACTTC.

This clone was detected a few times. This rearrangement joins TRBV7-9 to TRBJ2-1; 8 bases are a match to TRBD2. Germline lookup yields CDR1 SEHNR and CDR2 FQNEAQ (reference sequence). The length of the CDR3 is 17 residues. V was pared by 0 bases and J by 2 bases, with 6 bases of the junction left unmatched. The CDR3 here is CASSLAPGGGPYNEQFF. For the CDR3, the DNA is TGTGCCAGCAGCTTAGCTCCCGGGGGGGGGCCCTACAATGAGCAGTTCTTC.

CDR3 DNA: TGTGCCATCGGGGCGGCAGGTCAGTTCTCCGAGCAGTACTTC. Translation: CAIGAAGQFSEQYF. The chain joins TRBV10-3 to TRBJ2-7; D may be TRBD1 (5 bases). Trimming removed 8 bases from V and 6 bases from J, with 20 bases in between. The CDR3 length is 14 residues. Germline-derived CDR1 and CDR2 are ENHRY and SYGVKD.